This T cell receptor beta chain was sequenced in a study of cytomegalovirus exposure and HLA in healthy donors. Regarding the study as a whole: As was reported, the HLA-A and HLA-B alleles of most subjects were accurately predicted from TCR beta sequences. Later analysis demonstrated an association between a missense DCLRE1C variant and TCR beta V- and J-gene trimming.

The CDR3 runs 14 residues. The junction had 5 bases not matched to a gene; V was cut back by 5 bases and J by 2 bases. CDR1 and CDR2 from the germline V gene are MNHEY and SVGAGI. The PCR employed 60 Vbeta primers together with 13 Jbeta primers. TCRdb keeps only in-frame clones here, not all; method: immunoSEQ multiplex PCR. The sample includes 120,000 to 150,000 clones, about 80% of them seen just once. This clone was counted between two and nine times. Its antigen is unidentified. This TCR was sampled from a man aged 40-50 years in good health and CMV-seropositive. Sequencing was performed on PBMCs. V usage is TRBV6-5 and J usage is TRBJ2-7; 8 bases align to TRBD1. The CDR3: CASSPRTGPYEQYF. CDR3 nucleotide sequence: TGTGCCAGCAGTCCTCGGACAGGGCCCTACGAGCAGTACTTC.